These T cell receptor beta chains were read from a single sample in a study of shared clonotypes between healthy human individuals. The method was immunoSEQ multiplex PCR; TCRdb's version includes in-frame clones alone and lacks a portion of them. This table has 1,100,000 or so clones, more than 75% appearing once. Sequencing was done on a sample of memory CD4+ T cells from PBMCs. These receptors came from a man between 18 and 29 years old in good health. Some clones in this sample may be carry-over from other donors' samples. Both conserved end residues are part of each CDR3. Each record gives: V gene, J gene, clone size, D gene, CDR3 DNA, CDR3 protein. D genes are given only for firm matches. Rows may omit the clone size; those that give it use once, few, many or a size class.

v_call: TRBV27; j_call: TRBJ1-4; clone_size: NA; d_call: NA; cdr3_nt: TGTGCCAGCAGTTTTGTGGGTGGTGCAACTAATGAAAAACTGTTTTTT; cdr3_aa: CASSFVGGATNEKLFF
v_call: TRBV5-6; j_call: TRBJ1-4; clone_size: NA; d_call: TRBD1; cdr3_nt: TGTGCCAGCAGCCGGACCCAGGGGGCAGGTGAAAAACTGTTTTTT; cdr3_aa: CASSRTQGAGEKLFF
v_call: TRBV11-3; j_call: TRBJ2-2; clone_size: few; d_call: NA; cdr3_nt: TGTGCCAGCAGCTTAGGTCCCGGGGAGCTGTTTTTT; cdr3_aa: CASSLGPGELFF
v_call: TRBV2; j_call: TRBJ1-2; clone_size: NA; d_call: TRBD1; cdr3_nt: TGTGCCAGCAGTGAGCGACAGGGAGGTGGCTACACCTTC; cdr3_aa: CASSERQGGGYTF
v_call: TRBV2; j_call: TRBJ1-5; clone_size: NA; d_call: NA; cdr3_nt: TGTGCCAGCAGGGGATTGGGGTTGGGTCAGCCCCAGCATTTT; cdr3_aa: CASRGLGLGQPQHF
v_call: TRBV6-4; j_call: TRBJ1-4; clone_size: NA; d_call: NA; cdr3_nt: TGTGCCAGCAGTGCCTCTTCGGCTAATGAAAAACTGTTTTTT; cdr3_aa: CASSASSANEKLFF
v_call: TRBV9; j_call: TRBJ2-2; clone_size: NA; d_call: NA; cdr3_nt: TGTGCCAGCAGCGCCGGGACTGGGGCCGGGGAGCTGTTTTTT; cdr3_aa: CASSAGTGAGELFF
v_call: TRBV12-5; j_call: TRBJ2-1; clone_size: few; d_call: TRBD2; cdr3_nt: TGTGCTAGTGGTTCTGGAACGGGAGGAGGGACGGGAGATGAGCAGTTCTTC; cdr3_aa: CASGSGTGGGTGDEQFF
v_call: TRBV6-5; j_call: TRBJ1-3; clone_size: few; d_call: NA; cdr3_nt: TGTGCCAGCAGTTACTCGCAGGTGACAGGAAACACCATATATTTT; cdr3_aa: CASSYSQVTGNTIYF
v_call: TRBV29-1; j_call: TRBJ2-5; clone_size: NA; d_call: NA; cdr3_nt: TGCAGCGTTGAATGGATATTGAAAGAAGAGACCCAGTACTTC; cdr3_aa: CSVEWILKEETQYF